This record concerns one T cell receptor beta chain sequence. Its antigen remains unidentified. J lost 2 bases, V lost 0 bases, and 16 bases had no gene match. In germline, CDR1 is SEHNR, CDR2 FQNEAQ (reference sequence). The CDR3 loop spans 20 amino acids. Each single cDNA molecule received a unique molecular identifier. Each CDR3 protein is one row after TCRdb ran MiXCR on the 5' RACE reads. The sample has 85,000 to 100,000 distinct CDR3 sequences, approximately 16% seen once; the top ten hold roughly 1.3%. This sample was taken from a study of early T cells in non-severe SARS-CoV-2 infection. Study-level results: The study's VDJdb matching favored anti-spike CD8 responses and missed private and CD4 specificities.

The genes are TRBV7-9 and TRBJ2-1; TRBD2 matches at 7 bases. The specimen was whole blood. The TCR comes from an adult who was a healthcare worker with PCR-confirmed SARS-CoV-2 infection or an uninfected control (not recorded which). In nucleotides, the CDR3 is TGTGCCAGCAGCTTAGCACCAGGACTAGGGGTAGGTGGGGCCTACAATGAGCAGTTCTTC. This codes for CASSLAPGLGVGGAYNEQFF.